The sequence of this TCR beta chain was determined in a study of cytomegalovirus exposure and HLA in healthy donors. Whole-study results and caveats: Reports indicate that TCR beta sequences accurately predicted the HLA-A and HLA-B alleles of most subjects. In the analysis, some V segments, TRBV6-2 and TRBV6-3 included, were excluded as indistinguishable. Per a later analysis, fewer than 20,000 TCR beta sequences showed association with HLA alleles at 0.05 false discovery rate. Most likely, a cluster of highly shared sequence variants arose as a sequencing artifact.

PCR used 60 Vbeta primers and 13 Jbeta primers. Profiled with immunoSEQ multiplex PCR; TCRdb holds only in-frame clones, not every one. The sample yields 200,000 to 250,000 clones, approximately 68% seen once. The CDR3 totals 15 residues. Trimming at V came to 0 bases and at J to 7 bases, leaving 6 bases not matched to a gene. Germline V gene lookup returns CDR1 MNHEY and CDR2 SVGAGI. For this clone: Its specificity is not known.

The rearrangement uses TRBV6-5 and TRBJ1-5; TRBD1 matches 7 bases. The TCR comes from a woman aged 30 to 39 in good health and CMV-seronegative. The material sequenced was PBMCs. The CDR3 sequence: CASSYSVQGDQPQHF. For the CDR3, the DNA is TGTGCCAGCAGTTACTCGGTCCAGGGGGACCAGCCCCAGCATTTT.